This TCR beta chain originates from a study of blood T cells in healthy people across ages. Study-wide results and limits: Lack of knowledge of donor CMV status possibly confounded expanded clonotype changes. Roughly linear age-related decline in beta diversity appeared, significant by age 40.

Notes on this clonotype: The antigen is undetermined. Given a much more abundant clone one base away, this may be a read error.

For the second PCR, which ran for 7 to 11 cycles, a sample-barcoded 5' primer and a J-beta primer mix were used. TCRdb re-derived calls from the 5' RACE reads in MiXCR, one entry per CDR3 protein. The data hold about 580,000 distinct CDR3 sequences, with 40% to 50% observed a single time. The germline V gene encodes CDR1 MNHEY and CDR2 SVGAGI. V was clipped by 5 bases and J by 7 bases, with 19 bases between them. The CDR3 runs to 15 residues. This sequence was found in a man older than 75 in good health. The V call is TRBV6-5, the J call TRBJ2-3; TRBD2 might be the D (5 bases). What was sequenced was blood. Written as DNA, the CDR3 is TGTGCCAGCAGTAAAAGGCCCACCCTCGGGAATACGCAGTATTTT. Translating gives CASSKRPTLGNTQYF.